This TCR beta chain derives from a study of molecular identifiers for immune sequencing clone quantification. Points from the study as a whole: Spiked Jurkat TCR RNA equivalent to one cell reportedly surfaced among roughly 910,000 naive cells.

TCRdb itself ran the PCR reads through MiXCR, one entry per CDR3 protein. Of 85,000 to 130,000 distinct CDR3 sequences in the sample, roughly 38% are singletons; the top ten hold around 4%. Germline CDR1 MNHEY, CDR2 SVGAGI. The CDR3 length is 14 residues. J lost 0 bases, V lost 2 bases, and 0 bases had no gene match. Note on this clonotype: The target antigen is unknown.

The TCR originated in a human donor in good health. Some libraries in this study had Jurkat cell RNA spiked in. Sequencing input: naive CD8+ T cells from blood, with Jurkat cell RNA spiked in. Subset specified: FACS-sorted CD8+CD4-CCR7+CD45RA+ naive T cells. The chain joins TRBV6-5 to TRBJ2-7; TRBD1 agrees at 8 bases. The CDR3 loop reads CASSYTGGSYEQYF. The CDR3 DNA is TGTGCCAGCAGTTACACAGGGGGCTCCTACGAGCAGTACTTC.